This paragraph reports one T cell receptor beta chain. These data are taken from a study of response to subunit inactivated influenza vaccine. TCRdb itself ran the RT-PCR reads through MiXCR, one entry per CDR3 protein. Of roughly 550,000 distinct CDR3 sequences listed, around 21% are singletons. The CDR3 is 18 amino acids. Trimming removed 6 bases at V and 1 base at J, with 23 bases between. These data are also associated with another study on T cells expressing NK-cell markers. From that study: As the method of synthesis, 5'RACE template switching with UMIs yielded TCR beta cDNA. Just one sequenced donor of eight was HCMV-seronegative, while seven were seropositive.

This sequence was found in a man over 45 who received an inactivated influenza vaccine. V is TRBV12-3 or TRBV12-4 and J is TRBJ2-3, with D possibly TRBD2 on 7 matching bases. Specimen: CD4+ T cells sorted from PBMCs, collected about 11 days after vaccination. The CDR3 sequence is CASSPPRGGLSGTDTQYF. The CDR3, as DNA: TGTGCCAGCAGCCCCCCTAGGGGGGGCCTTTCTGGCACAGATACGCAGTATTTT.